Listed here are 14 T cell receptor beta chains from one sample, sequenced in a study of shared clonotypes between healthy human individuals. TCRdb keeps only in-frame clones here, not all; method: immunoSEQ multiplex PCR. The sample consists of over a million clones, around 97% of them appearing once. Sequences were obtained from naive CD4+ T cells sorted from blood. The sample's subset: CD45RA+ positively selected. The receptor source for this set is a man aged 30 to 45 in good health.

The gene calls are TRBV6-1 and TRBJ1-1, with D hard to call. CDR1 and CDR2 from the germline V gene are MNHNS and SASEGT. V was clipped by 3 bases and J by 0 bases, with 14 bases between them. The CDR3 spans 16 residues. CDR3 coding DNA: TGTGCCAGCAGTGACCCCCCTGCGGGGTTGAACACTGAAGCTTTCTTT. Protein: CASSDPPAGLNTEAFF.

This chain uses TRBV28 with TRBJ2-7; 10 positions agree with TRBD2. V was clipped by 5 bases and J by 2 bases; unmatched bases: 9. Germline CDR1 MDHEN, CDR2 SYDVKM. The CDR3 has 16 residues. Here the CDR3 DNA reads TGTGCCAGCAGTCCATCCGGGACTAGCGCAACCTACGAGCAGTACTTC. Translated, it gives CASSPSGTSATYEQYF.

The chain is built from TRBV4-3 and TRBJ2-7, with 11 bases aligning to TRBD2. The germline V gene has CDR1 LGHNA and CDR2 YSLEER. Unmatched junction bases numbered 5, after V lost 5 bases and J lost 2 bases. This CDR3 comprises 15 residues. The CDR3 here is CASSVLLAGAYEQYF. In DNA form, the CDR3 reads TGCGCCAGCAGCGTCCTACTAGCGGGAGCCTACGAGCAGTACTTC.

The chain couples TRBV13 to TRBJ2-7, with D possibly TRBD2 on 6 matching bases. CDR1 and CDR2 from the germline V gene are PRHDT and FYEKMQ (reference sequence). The CDR3 extends over 14 amino acids. V was trimmed by 5 bases and J by 3 bases, leaving 14 bases between them. DNA for the CDR3: TGTGCCAGCAGCGGAACCGGGAGCATCTACGAGCAGTACTTC. Translating it yields CASSGTGSIYEQYF.

On this clone itself: This sample includes further DNA sequences coding for the same CDR3. The V gene is TRBV7-3, the J gene TRBJ2-2; D unresolved. Germline assignment: CDR1 SGHTA and CDR2 FQGTGA. The V end lost 5 bases, the J end lost 0 bases, and 4 bases lay between the germline ends. This CDR3 is built from 13 residues. CDR3 region: CASSRTNTGELFF. The CDR3 nucleotides are TGTGCCAGCAGCCGGACGAACACCGGGGAGCTGTTTTTT. Drawing the rest from reference TRBV7-3 and TRBJ2-2, the complete variable domain is GAGVSQTPSNKVTEKGKYVELRCDPISGHTALYWYRQSLGQGPEFLIYFQGTGAADDSGLPNDRFFAVRPEGSVSTLKIQRTERGDSAVYLCASSRTNTGELFFGEGSRLTVL.

The J gene is TRBJ2-4, the V gene TRBV25-1; D remains ambiguous. Trimming shortened V by 1 base and J by 0 bases, and 13 bases separated the two germline ends. The CDR3 has 17 residues. CDR1 MGHDK and CDR2 SYGVNS come from the germline V gene. DNA of the CDR3: TGTGCCAGCAGTGAATGCCCCTGGGCGGTAGCCAAAAACATTCAGTACTTC. Translated: CASSECPWAVAKNIQYF.

This chain uses TRBV2 with TRBJ1-5; D perhaps matches TRBD1 (5 bases). The CDR3 contains 13 residues. CDR1 is SNHLY and CDR2 is FYNNEI in the germline V gene. V shed 6 bases and J shed 6 bases, with 12 bases lying between them. CDR3 region: CASRQVAAQPQHF. CDR3 nucleotide sequence: TGTGCCAGCAGACAGGTAGCGGCTCAGCCCCAGCATTTT.

The rearrangement links TRBV27 to TRBJ2-2; 8 bases fit TRBD1. CDR3 length: 20 residues. CDR1 and CDR2 from the germline V gene are MNHEY and SMNVEV (reference sequence). V lost 8 bases, J lost 0 bases, and 20 bases stayed unmatched. As DNA, the CDR3 is TGTGCCAGCCACACCCGGACAGGGACTGGTGGGCAGGCGAACACCGGGGAGCTGTTTTTT. It encodes CASHTRTGTGGQANTGELFF.

In this sample, this clone turned up once. The genes are TRBV7-2 and TRBJ2-3, with D tentatively TRBD1 (6 bases). V was clipped by 9 bases and J by 1 base, with 11 bases between them. Germline V gene sequence: CDR1 SGHTA, CDR2 FQGNSA. The CDR3 is 13 residues long. The CDR3 DNA sequence: TGTGCCAGTACCAGGGGAGGCACAGATACGCAGTATTTT. It yields the protein CASTRGGTDTQYF.

This chain's CDR3 is CASSFPTSGRPSTDTQYF. The CDR3 DNA is TGTGCCAGCAGTTTCCCGACTAGCGGGAGGCCTAGCACAGATACGCAGTATTTT. This chain uses TRBV28 with TRBJ2-3; 13 nucleotides line up with TRBD2. CDR1 MDHEN and CDR2 SYDVKM come from the germline V gene. V shed 3 bases, J shed 0 bases, and the junction held 6 bases outside the gene matches. The CDR3 spans 18 residues.

This clone was found once. The sample holds other DNA sequences that translate to the same CDR3. The chain uses TRBV5-1 and TRBJ2-5; D is possibly TRBD1 (6 bases). This CDR3 contains 14 residues. Trimming left V 0 bases short and J 5 bases short, with 11 bases between. Germline lookup yields CDR1 SGHRS and CDR2 YFSETQ. Here the CDR3 reads CASSLGQGRETQYF. In nucleotides, the CDR3 is TGCGCCAGCAGCTTGGGGCAGGGGCGGGAGACCCAGTACTTC.

The V call is TRBV2, the J call TRBJ2-5; 7 bases are a match to TRBD2. V shed 6 bases, J shed 5 bases, and the junction held 6 bases outside the gene matches. This CDR3 region has 13 residues. The V gene's germline CDR1 is SNHLY and CDR2 FYNNEI. The CDR3 loop reads CASRLAEGETQYF. The CDR3 nucleotides read TGTGCCAGCAGGCTAGCGGAGGGGGAGACCCAGTACTTC.

The chain recombines TRBV5-1 with TRBJ2-5, with TRBD1 matching 7 bases. This CDR3 is 16 amino acids long. Germline CDR1 and CDR2: SGHRS and YFSETQ. After removal of 2 bases from V and 2 bases from J, the junction contained 9 bases not matched to a gene. CDR3 residues: CASSFQVSRGQETQYF. Written as DNA, the CDR3 is TGCGCCAGCAGCTTTCAGGTCTCCAGGGGGCAAGAGACCCAGTACTTC.

The chain has TRBV5-6 and TRBJ2-3, with unresolved D. The V end was cut by 3 bases, the J end by 2 bases, with 16 bases between. The germline CDR1 and CDR2 sequences are SGHDT and YYEEEE. The CDR3 extends over 16 amino acids. The DNA for the CDR3 is TGTGCCAGCAGCTCCCTAGAGATACGGATCACAGATACGCAGTATTTT. It is translated as CASSSLEIRITDTQYF.